This T cell receptor (beta chain) stems from a study of cytomegalovirus exposure and HLA in healthy donors. The overall study: In an earlier analysis, approximately 120 million unique TCR beta sequences were found from 150 million to 200 million T cells.

In germline, CDR1 is SGHRS, CDR2 YFSETQ. V lost 4 bases, J lost 4 bases, and 15 bases lay in between. The CDR3 has 14 residues. Turning to this clone: Its antigen is unknown.

The study's findings and limits: Looking again later, the authors saw that most CMV-associated TCR beta chains seemed HLA-restricted. Among TCR beta chains, those listed as cytomegalovirus-associated numbered some 160. At a 0.05 false discovery rate, a later analysis found 18,000 or so TCR beta sequences to be associated with HLA alleles.

PCR employed 60 Vbeta and 13 Jbeta primers. Sequenced by immunoSEQ multiplex PCR; TCRdb stores in-frame clones only, minus some. The table has more than 85,000 clones, 75% to 90% seen once. This rearrangement joins TRBV5-1 to TRBJ2-7; tentatively, D is TRBD2 (7 bases). Sequenced sample: PBMCs. The source is a man in his forties in good health and CMV-seronegative. The CDR3, as DNA: TGCGCCAGCAGCGGGAAGGGGGGGTCTTACGAGCAGTACTTC. This translates into CASSGKGGSYEQYF.